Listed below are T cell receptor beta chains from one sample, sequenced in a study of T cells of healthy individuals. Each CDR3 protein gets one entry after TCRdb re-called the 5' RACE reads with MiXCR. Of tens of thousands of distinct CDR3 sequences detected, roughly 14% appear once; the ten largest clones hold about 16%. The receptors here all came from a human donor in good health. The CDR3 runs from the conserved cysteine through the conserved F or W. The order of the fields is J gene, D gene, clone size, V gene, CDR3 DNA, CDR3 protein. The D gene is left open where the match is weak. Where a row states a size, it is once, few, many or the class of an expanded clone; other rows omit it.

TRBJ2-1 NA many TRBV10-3 TGTGCCATCAGTGAGAGGCAGACTGAGCAGTTCTTC CAISERQTEQFF
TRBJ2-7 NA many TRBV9 TGTGCCAGCAGCGTAGCTGGGGGTTTCGACTCCTACGAGCAGTACTTC CASSVAGGFDSYEQYF
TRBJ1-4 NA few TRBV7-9 TGTGCCAGCAGCAGGGATTCTAATGAAAAACTGTTTTTT CASSRDSNEKLFF
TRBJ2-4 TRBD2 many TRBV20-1 TGCAGTGCTAGAGATGGGACTAGACGCGCCAAAAACATTCAGTACTTC CSARDGTRRAKNIQYF
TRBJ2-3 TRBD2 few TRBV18 TGTGCCAGCTCACCGAGACTAGCGGGGCGGGATACGCAGTATTTT CASSPRLAGRDTQYF
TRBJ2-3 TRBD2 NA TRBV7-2 TGTGCCAGCAGCTTAAGGGACTACGCCACAGATACGCAGTATTTT CASSLRDYATDTQYF
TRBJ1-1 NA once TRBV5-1 TGCGCCAGCAGCACCCCACTCGGAGGGACTGTGGAGGAAGCTTTCTTT CASSTPLGGTVEEAFF
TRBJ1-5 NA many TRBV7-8 TGTGCCAGCAGCTTAGGCCCCGGGGATCAGCCCCAGCATTTT CASSLGPGDQPQHF
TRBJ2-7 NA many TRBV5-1 TGCGCCAGCAAGGCGGGAACAGACTACGAGCAGTACTTC CASKAGTDYEQYF
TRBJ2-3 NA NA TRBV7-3 TGTGCCAGCAGCTTAATTGGAGGGGCGGCAGATACGCAGTATTTT CASSLIGGAADTQYF
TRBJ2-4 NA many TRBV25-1 TGTGCCAGTGTGGACAGCCTAGCCAAAAACATTCAGTACTTC CASVDSLAKNIQYF
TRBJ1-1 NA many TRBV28 TGTGCCAGCTGGGGCCTCGACACTGAAGCTTTCTTT CASWGLDTEAFF
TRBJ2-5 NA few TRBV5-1 TGCGCCAGCGGTCGGACTATCCAAGAGACCCAGTACTTC CASGRTIQETQYF
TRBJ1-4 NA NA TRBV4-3 TGCGCCAGCAGCCAAGCGCAGGGGCGGTATGAAAAACTGTTTTTT CASSQAQGRYEKLFF
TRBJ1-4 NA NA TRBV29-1 TGCAGCGTGGGGACCGGGACAAAAGAACTGTTTTTT CSVGTGTKELFF
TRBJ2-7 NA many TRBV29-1 TGCAGCGTTGAGCGGTCCTACGAGCAGTACTTC CSVERSYEQYF
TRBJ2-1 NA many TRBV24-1 TGTGCCACCAGCCGGGCCCAGGGGTCGGATGAGCAGTTCTTC CATSRAQGSDEQFF
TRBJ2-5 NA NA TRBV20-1 TGCAGTGTCGACCGGGACAGCCGGACTATGCGATCCCAAGAGACCCAGTACTTC CSVDRDSRTMRSQETQYF
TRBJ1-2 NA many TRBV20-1 TGCAGTGGAGGGGGTGGCTATGGCTACACCTTC CSGGGGYGYTF
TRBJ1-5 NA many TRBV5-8 TGTGCCAGCAGCTTGACAGGGCGAGGGAATCAGCCCCAGCATTTT CASSLTGRGNQPQHF
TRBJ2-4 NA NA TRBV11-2 TGTGCCAGCTCATCGCCGGGGGATCGCAACATTCAGTACTTC CASSSPGDRNIQYF